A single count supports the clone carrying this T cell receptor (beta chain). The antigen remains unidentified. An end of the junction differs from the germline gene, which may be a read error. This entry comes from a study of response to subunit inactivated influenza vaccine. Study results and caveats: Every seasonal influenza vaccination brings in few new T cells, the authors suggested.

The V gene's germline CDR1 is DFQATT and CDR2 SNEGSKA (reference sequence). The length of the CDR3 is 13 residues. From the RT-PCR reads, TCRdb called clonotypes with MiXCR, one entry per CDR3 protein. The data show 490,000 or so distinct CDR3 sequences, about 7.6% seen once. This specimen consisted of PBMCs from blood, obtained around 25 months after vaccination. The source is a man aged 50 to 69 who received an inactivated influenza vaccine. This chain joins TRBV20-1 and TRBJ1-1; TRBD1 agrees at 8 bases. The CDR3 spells CGASTGANTEAFF. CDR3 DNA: TGCGGTGCCTCGACAGGGGCGAACACTGAAGCTTTCTTT.